This T cell receptor beta chain is drawn from a study of sequential checkpoint blockade in melanoma. Germline trimming cut 3 bases from V and 3 bases from J; bases unmatched to any gene: 2. Germline V gene sequence: CDR1 LNHDA, CDR2 SQIVND (reference sequence). This CDR3 has 13 residues. Some clones are missing from TCRdb's copy, which holds only in-frame ones; the method was immunoSEQ multiplex PCR. The table shows under 20,000 clones, with around 82% occurring only once. Treatment described: randomized to nivolumab then ipilimumab (arm A) or the reverse (arm B). There are a few counts of this clone.

The V call is TRBV19, the J call TRBJ2-7, with TRBD2 matching 7 bases. This clonotype was obtained from a human donor with melanoma. Sequencing used CD8+ T cells sorted from blood (inferred from file names), obtained from a patient given nivolumab and ipilimumab in sequence. DNA of the CDR3: TGTGCCAGTAGTATTGGGGACTACTACGAGCAGTACTTC. Encoded protein: CASSIGDYYEQYF.